A single sample is the source of the 7 T cell receptor beta chains below, sequenced in a study of naive and memory T cell subsets (dated by TCRdb to 2015 to 2018). To prepare the library, UMI-ligation and nested PCR was applied. The run used an Illumina MiSeq. The beta constant-region primer consisted of an equimolar mixture of two oligonucleotides that together covered TRBC1 and TRBC2. Starting from the raw public reads, TCRdb applied fastp trimming at Q25, assembled clones with MiXCR and retained in-frame beta chains. Each entry merges the rows of one CDR3 protein and shows their most common DNA and genes. For this sample the table gives some 85,000 distinct CDR3 sequences, of which about an eighth were detected only once. About 0.9% of the sample comes from the top ten. Material for sequencing was central memory CD4+ T cells from blood. The sample's cell subset or site label, in plain terms: central memory, CD45RA- CD27+. All receptors derive from a human donor in good health.

A few counts support this clonotype. The chain employs TRBV28 and TRBJ1-3; D is ambiguous. CDR3 length: 17 residues. Germline CDR1 MDHEN, CDR2 SYDVKM. V was pared by 5 bases and J by 4 bases, with 21 bases between. CDR3 DNA sequence: TGTGCCAGCAGTCCTGGGTCGAAGGCGACGGGCGGAAACACCATATATTTT. It codes for CASSPGSKATGGNTIYF.

This clonotype was picked up a small number of times. V gene TRBV20-1 combines with J gene TRBJ2-7; D ambiguous. Trimming pared 3 bases from V and 0 bases from J, leaving 12 bases between. This CDR3 has 14 residues. Looked up from germline, CDR1 is DFQATT and CDR2 is SNEGSKA (reference sequence). CDR3 nucleotides: TGCAGTGCTAGCGGGTTTGGCTACTCCTACGAGCAGTACTTC. Its protein is CSASGFGYSYEQYF.

At least ten counts were recorded for this clonotype. The chain couples TRBV20-1 to TRBJ2-7; TRBD2 matches at 12 bases. Trimming took 6 bases from V and 5 from J; bases not matched to a gene: 8. This CDR3 is built from 14 residues. CDR1 and CDR2 (germline): DFQATT, SNEGSKA (reference sequence). The CDR3, as DNA: TGCAGTGCCCACGAACTAGCGGGAGGTAACGAGCAGTACTTC. Translation gives CSAHELAGGNEQYF.

In this sample, this clonotype turned up many times. V is TRBV4-1 and J is TRBJ2-7; 9 bases are a match to TRBD1. This CDR3 is 14 amino acids long. Trimming removed 3 bases from V and 4 bases from J; junction bases left unmatched: 4. In germline, CDR1 is MGHRA, CDR2 YSYEKL. The CDR3 protein is CASSQGQGTYEQYF. The CDR3 DNA sequence: TGCGCCAGCAGCCAGGGACAGGGTACGTACGAGCAGTACTTC.

This clonotype has a count of ten or more. CDR3 DNA: TGTGCCTGGAGTACCTCCGGGCCCCACCAGCATTTT. Residues: CAWSTSGPHQHF. This rearrangement joins TRBV30 to TRBJ1-5; D call uncertain. Per germline, CDR1 GTSNPN and CDR2 SVGIG (reference sequence). The V end lost 2 bases, the J end lost 12 bases, and 14 bases lay between the germline ends. This CDR3 is 12 amino acids long.

The sample holds a few counts of this clonotype. The genes are TRBV28 and TRBJ2-5; D not certain. The CDR3 loop spans 12 amino acids. V gave up 1 base and J gave up 3 bases, with 3 bases separating them. CDR1 MDHEN and CDR2 SYDVKM come from the germline V gene. The CDR3 DNA reads as TGTGCCAGCAGTTTATCTAAAGAGACCCAGTACTTC. Translation gives CASSLSKETQYF.

This clonotype was seen only a few times. At one boundary the junction diverges from the germline segment, which might be a read error. CDR3 DNA sequence: TGTGCCACCAGTTATTCGGATACCCAGTATTTT. This sequence encodes CATSYSDTQYF. J is TRBJ2-3 and V is TRBV24-1; D remains ambiguous. The CDR3 is made up of 11 amino acids. CDR1 and CDR2 (germline): KGHDR, SFDVKD.